This record covers a single T cell receptor (beta chain). The antigen it recognizes is unknown. This is likely an artifact of a read error, given a far larger clone one base away. Other DNA sequences in this sample translate to the same CDR3. The sample originates from a study of shared clonotypes between healthy human individuals (dated by TCRdb to between 2020 and 2021). Describing the broader study: A couple of women and a few men aged 18 to 49 years were included in the cohort. To estimate repertoire size and how much clonotype sharing occurs between individuals, the study deeply sequenced the blood TCR repertoires of roughly 5 healthy adults. Different laboratories and diverse techniques were used to prepare libraries and sequence TCR repertoires, to increase sequencing depth and limit assay-specific biases. Leukapheresis yielded between about 0.85 and 10 billion PBMCs per donor.

From the cysteine through the phenylalanine, the CDR3 covers 18 amino acids. Of the read, only the CDR3 DNA is kept; its 54 bases are in frame from base 1. CDR1 is given as MDHEN and CDR2 as SYDVKM, both from the germline V gene. Beyond this particular receptor, the publication reports: The genetic and exposure-history diversity represented was limited by the small number of donors. Only blood was sampled, and tissue TCR repertoires likely differ from those in blood. Pairwise subsampling indicated that sequencing depth was expected to affect the degree of clonotype sharing among donors.

Donors were healthy HIV-negative adults with no recently reported acute infections or vaccinations. Every donor was a Caucasian adult living in Nashville, Tennessee, USA. In the unsorted samples, some 100 million PBMCs were counted, and genomic DNA was extracted using the QIAamp DNA Blood Mini kit. Blood was collected by leukapheresis, and PBMCs were isolated by Ficoll-Histopaque density gradient centrifugation and then cryopreserved in liquid nitrogen vapor phase. Using the deep immunoSEQ assay, multiplex PCR amplified TCR CDR3 regions from genomic DNA. For each cell subset, the extracted genomic DNA was distributed evenly across all wells of several immunoSEQ 96-well plates, and each plate served as one replicate. For unsorted PBMC, each replicate PCR was loaded with roughly 330 ng genomic DNA, equivalent to 30,000 or so T cell genomes. Ten immunoSEQ deep assay plates were used to sequence the unsorted PBMC genomic DNA. Purified libraries were measured with a Qubit 3.0 fluorometer, size-checked on a Bioanalyzer 2100, and measured again with the KAPA Library Quantification kit. Every immunoSEQ 96-well plate was sequenced on a dedicated single-read 150-cycle Illumina NextSeq 550 flow cell. On the authors' methods: Because the immunoSEQ output held only junctional sequences and lacked quality scores, the filtering could not match the filtering applied to full-length reads. To assign V/J genes and CDR3, sequences were annotated against IMGT germline references using PyIR, a Python wrapper for IgBLAST v1.9. Reads were removed for weak V/J assignments (E-value above 1e-6), missing CDR3, stop codons, out-of-frame junctions, or ambiguous translated residues. V3J clonotypes were defined by identical inferred V gene, J gene, and CDR3 amino acid sequence. To compute the percentage overlap between repertoires, the number of shared unique clonotypes was divided by the size of the smaller repertoire. Three approaches were used to assess repertoire richness: RTK rarefaction, the Chao1 estimator, and Recon v2.1 estimates of unobserved clonotypes. TCRdb carries this immuneACCESS record with in-frame sequences only. Its versions omit some clonotypes, under half of them owing to an unresolved V gene in the studies checked, with the rest unexplained. V, J and clone size are those of that table, while D and trimming were read from the DNA. This sample comprises about 560,000 clones, roughly four fifths of them detected only once. The ten largest account for approximately 12% of the sample.

The chain employs TRBV28 and TRBJ2-3, with 13 bases aligning to TRBD2. The receptor was isolated from a woman aged 40-49 years in good health. Some clones in this sample may be carry-over from other donors' samples. The source material was PBMCs. The encoded CDR3 is CASLTGGLAGEGTDTQYF. The sequence in DNA is TGTGCTAGTCTGACAGGAGGACTAGCGGGAGAGGGCACAGATACGCAGTATTTT.